The sequence of this T cell receptor (beta chain) was determined in a study of OX40 agonist ivuxolimab in advanced cancers. Generated by immunoSEQ multiplex PCR, the TCRdb table keeps only in-frame clones and is missing some. Counted here are about 68,000 clones, roughly 80% occurring once; the ten biggest clones make up about a tenth. J gave up 6 bases and V 8 bases, and 12 bases lay outside the gene matches. Germline CDR1 MNHEY, CDR2 SMNVEV (reference sequence). The CDR3 is made up of 16 amino acids. The origin of this receptor is an adult with an advanced solid tumor such as melanoma, head and neck, liver or kidney cancer. The chain carries TRBV27 and TRBJ2-5; the match to TRBD2 covers 13 bases. The sequencing here drew on CD4+ or CD8+ T cells sorted from blood, taken in a trial of the OX40 agonist ivuxolimab. CDR3 DNA: TGTGCCAGCTCACCCGTCCGGGGACTAGCGGGACAGACCCAGTACTTC. Amino acids: CASSPVRGLAGQTQYF.